This entry lists 3 T cell receptor beta chains sequenced from one sample in a study of OX40 agonist ivuxolimab in advanced cancers. The method was immunoSEQ multiplex PCR; TCRdb's version includes in-frame clones alone and lacks a portion of them. Seen here are 60,000 to 70,000 clones, approximately 85% observed once, and the top ten hold about 0.41%. The specimen comprised CD4+ or CD8+ T cells sorted from blood, sampled in a trial of the OX40 agonist ivuxolimab. All receptors come from an adult with an advanced solid tumor such as melanoma, head and neck, liver or kidney cancer.

CDR3 sequence (DNA): TGTGCCAGCAGCAAAGAGAGGGCAGGGGTCGAGCAGTACTTC. Amino acid sequence: CASSKERAGVEQYF. V usage is TRBV21-1 and J usage is TRBJ2-7; the table's D call of TRBD1 was not tested on the DNA. TRBV21-1 is an annotated pseudogene. The CDR3 runs 14 residues.

This chain links TRBV28 with TRBJ1-4; D remains unclear. There are 14 residues in the CDR3. Looked up from germline, CDR1 is MDHEN and CDR2 is SYDVKM. The V end lost 5 bases, the J end lost 6 bases, and 13 bases lay between the germline ends. The CDR3 spells CASSPPTEHEKLFF. Written as DNA, the CDR3 is TGTGCCAGCAGTCCACCCACCGAGCATGAAAAACTGTTTTTT.

In this sample, this clone turned up a few times. The chain carries TRBV2 and TRBJ2-1; a possible D gene is TRBD1 (5 bases). Germline CDR1 and CDR2: SNHLY and FYNNEI. This CDR3 contains 14 residues. Trimming left V 4 bases short and J 3 bases short, with 10 bases between. CDR3 DNA sequence: TGTGCCAGCAGTGGTCAGGGAAACTACAATGAGCAGTTCTTC. It encodes CASSGQGNYNEQFF.